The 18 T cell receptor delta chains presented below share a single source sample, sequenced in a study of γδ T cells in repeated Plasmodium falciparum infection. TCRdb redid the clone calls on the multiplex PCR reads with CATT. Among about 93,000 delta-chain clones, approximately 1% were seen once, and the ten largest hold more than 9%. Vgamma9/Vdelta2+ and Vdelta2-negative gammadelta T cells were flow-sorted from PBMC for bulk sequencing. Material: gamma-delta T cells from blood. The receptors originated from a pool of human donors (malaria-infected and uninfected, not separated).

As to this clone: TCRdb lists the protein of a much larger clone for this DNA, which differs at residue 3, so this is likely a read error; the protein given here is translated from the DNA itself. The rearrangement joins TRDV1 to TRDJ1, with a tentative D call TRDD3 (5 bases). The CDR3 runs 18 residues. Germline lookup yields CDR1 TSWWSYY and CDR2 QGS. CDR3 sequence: CAFGERFFEYESSDKLIF. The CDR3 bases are TGTGCTTTTGGGGAAAGGTTCTTCGAGTACGAGTCCTCCGATAAACTCATCTTT.

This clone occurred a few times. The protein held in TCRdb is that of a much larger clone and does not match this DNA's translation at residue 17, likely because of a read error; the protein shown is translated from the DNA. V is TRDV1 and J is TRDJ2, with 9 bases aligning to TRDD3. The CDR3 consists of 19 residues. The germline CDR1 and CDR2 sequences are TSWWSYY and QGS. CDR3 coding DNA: TGTGCTCTTGGGGACCCATTCCCCGTACTGGGGGAAGTGACAGCACAACCCTTCTTT. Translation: CALGDPFPVLGEVTAQPFF.

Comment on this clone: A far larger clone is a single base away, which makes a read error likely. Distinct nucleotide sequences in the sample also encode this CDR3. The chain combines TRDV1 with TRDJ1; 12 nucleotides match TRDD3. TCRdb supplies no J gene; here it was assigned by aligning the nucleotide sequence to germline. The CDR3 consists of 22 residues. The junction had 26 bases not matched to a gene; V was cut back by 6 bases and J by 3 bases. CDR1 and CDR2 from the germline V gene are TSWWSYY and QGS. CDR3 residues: CALGDFPSVRGILGDTPDKLIF. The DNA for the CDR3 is TGTGCTCTTGGAGATTTTCCTTCTGTGAGGGGGATACTGGGGGATACACCCGATAAACTCATCTTT.

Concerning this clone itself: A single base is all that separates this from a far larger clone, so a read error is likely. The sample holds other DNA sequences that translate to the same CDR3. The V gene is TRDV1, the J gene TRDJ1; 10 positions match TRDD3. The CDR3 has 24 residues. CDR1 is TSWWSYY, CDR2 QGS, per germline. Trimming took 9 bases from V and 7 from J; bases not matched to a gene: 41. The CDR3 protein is CALGNGGFRPLGLIGGYSLFKLIF. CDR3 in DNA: TGTGCTCTCGGGAACGGAGGATTCCGACCCTTGGGACTTATTGGGGGATACTCGCTCTTTAAACTCATCTTT.

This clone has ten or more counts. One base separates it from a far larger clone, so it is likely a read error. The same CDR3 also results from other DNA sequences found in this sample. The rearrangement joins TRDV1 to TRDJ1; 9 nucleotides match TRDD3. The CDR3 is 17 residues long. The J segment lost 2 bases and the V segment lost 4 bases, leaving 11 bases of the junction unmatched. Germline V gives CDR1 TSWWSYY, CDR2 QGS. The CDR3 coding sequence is TGTGCTCTTGGGGTCGGGGCTGGGGGATTCTCGACCGATAAACTCATCTTT. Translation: CALGVGAGGFSTDKLIF.

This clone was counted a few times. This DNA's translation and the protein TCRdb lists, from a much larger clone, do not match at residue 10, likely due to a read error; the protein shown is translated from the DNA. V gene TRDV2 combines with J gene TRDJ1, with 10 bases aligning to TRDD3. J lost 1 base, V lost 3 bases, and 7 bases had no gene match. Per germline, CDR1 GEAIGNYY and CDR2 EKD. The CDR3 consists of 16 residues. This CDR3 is CACDPLGDKCTDKLIF. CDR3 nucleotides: TGTGCCTGTGACCCTCTGGGGGATAAGTGCACCGATAAACTCATCTTT.

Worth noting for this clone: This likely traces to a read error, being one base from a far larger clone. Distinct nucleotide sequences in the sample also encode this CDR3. DNA of the CDR3: TGTGCCTGTGACACTGGGTACTGGGGGATACGGAATACCGATAAACTCATCTTT. As protein: CACDTGYWGIRNTDKLIF. The chain combines TRDV2 with TRDJ1; 13 positions agree with TRDD3. The J gene was not available in TCRdb and was assigned here by matching the DNA to germline segments. The V and J ends lost 1 base and 2 bases, in that order; junction bases with no gene match: 9. Per germline, CDR1 GEAIGNYY and CDR2 EKD. The CDR3 consists of 18 residues.

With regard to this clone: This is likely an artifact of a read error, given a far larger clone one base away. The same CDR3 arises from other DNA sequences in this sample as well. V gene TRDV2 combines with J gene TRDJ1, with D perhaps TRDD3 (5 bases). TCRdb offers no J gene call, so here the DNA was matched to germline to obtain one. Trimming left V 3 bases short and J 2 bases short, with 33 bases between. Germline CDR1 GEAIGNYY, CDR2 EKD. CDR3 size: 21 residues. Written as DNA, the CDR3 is TGTGCCTGTGACCCCCCCTCCTCCAGGGGGCCCTTGCGACGGGCGACCGATAAACTCATCTTT. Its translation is CACDPPSSRGPLRRATDKLIF.

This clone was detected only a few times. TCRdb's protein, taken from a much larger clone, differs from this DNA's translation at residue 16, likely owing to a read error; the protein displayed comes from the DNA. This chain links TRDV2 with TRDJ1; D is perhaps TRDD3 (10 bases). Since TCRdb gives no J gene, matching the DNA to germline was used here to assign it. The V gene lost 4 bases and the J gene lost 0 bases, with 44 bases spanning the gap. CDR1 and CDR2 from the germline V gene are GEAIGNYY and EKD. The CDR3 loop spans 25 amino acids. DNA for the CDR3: TGTGCCTGTGAGGGCCTTCCTACGTTTCCATCACTGGGGGATCCCGTTGTATATAACACCGATAAACTCATCTTT. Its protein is CACEGLPTFPSLGDPVVYNTDKLIF.

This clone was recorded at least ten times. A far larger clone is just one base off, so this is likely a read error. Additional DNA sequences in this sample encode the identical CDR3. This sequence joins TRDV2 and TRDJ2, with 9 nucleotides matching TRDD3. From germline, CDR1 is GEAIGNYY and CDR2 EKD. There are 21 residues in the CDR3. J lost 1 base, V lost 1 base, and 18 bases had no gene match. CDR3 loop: CACDTLGGGYAVNDLTAQLFF. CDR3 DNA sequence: TGTGCCTGTGACACGTTAGGTGGGGGATATGCGGTTAACGATTTGACAGCACAACTCTTCTTT.

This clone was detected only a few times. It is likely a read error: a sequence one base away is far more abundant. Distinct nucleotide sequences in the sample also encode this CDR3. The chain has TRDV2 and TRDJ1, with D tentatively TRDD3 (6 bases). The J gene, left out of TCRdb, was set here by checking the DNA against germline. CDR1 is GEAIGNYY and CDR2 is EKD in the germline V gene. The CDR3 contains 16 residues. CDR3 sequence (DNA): TGTGCCTGTGACACCGGCTTTGGGGGGTCCACCGACAAACTCATCTTT. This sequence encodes CACDTGFGGSTDKLIF.

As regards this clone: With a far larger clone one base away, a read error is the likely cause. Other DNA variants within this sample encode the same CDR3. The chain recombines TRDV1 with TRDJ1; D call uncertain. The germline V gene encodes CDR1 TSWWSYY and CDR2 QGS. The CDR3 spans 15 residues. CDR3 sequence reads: CALGERRGSTDKLIF. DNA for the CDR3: TGTGCTCTTGGGGAACGGAGGGGTTCGACCGACAAACTCATCTTT.

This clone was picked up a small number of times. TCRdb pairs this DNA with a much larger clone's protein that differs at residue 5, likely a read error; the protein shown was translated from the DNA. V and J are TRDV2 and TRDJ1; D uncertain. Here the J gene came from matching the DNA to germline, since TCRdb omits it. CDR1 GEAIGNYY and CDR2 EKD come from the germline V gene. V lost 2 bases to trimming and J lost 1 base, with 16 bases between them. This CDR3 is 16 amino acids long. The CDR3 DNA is TGTGCCTGTGACATCGAGGAAGAAGAGGGCACCGATAAACTCATCTTT. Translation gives CACDIEEEEGTDKLIF.

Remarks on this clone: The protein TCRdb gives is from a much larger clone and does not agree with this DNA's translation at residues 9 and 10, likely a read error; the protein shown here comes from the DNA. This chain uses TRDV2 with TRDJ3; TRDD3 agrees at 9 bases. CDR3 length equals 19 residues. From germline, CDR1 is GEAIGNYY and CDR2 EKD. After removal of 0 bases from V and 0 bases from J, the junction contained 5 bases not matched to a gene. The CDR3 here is CACDTVLGIRSWDTRQMFF. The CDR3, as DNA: TGTGCCTGTGACACCGTACTGGGGATACGCTCCTGGGACACCCGACAGATGTTTTTC.

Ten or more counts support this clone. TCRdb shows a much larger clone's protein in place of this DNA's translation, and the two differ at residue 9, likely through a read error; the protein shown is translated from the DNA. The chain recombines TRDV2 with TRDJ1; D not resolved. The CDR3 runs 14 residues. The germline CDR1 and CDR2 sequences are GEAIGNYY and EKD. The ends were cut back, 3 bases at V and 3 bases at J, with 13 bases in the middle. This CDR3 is CACDSLLNADKLIF. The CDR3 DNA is TGTGCCTGTGACTCCTTACTTAACGCCGATAAACTCATCTTT.

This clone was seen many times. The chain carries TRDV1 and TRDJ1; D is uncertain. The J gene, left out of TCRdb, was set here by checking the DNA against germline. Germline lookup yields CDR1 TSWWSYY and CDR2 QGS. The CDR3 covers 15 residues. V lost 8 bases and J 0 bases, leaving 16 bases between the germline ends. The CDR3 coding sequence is TGTGCTCTTAGCCCGAACCGTATCGACACCGATAAACTCATCTTT. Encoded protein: CALSPNRIDTDKLIF.

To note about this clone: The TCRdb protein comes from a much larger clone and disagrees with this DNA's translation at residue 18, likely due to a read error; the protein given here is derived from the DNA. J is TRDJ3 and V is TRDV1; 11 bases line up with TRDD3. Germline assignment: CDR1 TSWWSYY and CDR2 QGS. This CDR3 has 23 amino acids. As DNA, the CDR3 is TGTGCTCTTGGGGAAAGGTCCCTCTTGGGTCTGGGGGATACAGTCTGGGACGCCCGACAGATGTTTTTC. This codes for CALGERSLLGLGDTVWDARQMFF.

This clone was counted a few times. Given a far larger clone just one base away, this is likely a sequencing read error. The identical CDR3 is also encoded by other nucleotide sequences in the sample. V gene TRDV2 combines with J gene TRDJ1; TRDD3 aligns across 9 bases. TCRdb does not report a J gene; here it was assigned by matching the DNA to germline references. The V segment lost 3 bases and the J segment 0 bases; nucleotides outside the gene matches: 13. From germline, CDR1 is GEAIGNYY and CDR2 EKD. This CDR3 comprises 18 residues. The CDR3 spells CACDLVLGDTRYTDKLIF. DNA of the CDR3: TGTGCCTGTGACCTGGTACTGGGGGACACCCGGTACACCGATAAACTCATCTTT.